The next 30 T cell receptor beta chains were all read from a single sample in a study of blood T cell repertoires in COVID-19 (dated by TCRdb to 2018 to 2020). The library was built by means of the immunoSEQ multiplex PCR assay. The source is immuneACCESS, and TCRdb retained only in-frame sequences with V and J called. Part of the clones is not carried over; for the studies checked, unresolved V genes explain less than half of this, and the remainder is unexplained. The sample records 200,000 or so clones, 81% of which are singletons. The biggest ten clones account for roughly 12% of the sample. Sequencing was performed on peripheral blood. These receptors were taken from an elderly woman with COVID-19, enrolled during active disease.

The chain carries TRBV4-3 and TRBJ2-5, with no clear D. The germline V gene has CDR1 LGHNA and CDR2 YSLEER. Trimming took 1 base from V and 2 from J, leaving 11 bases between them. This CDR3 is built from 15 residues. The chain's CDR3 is CASSQAVDSQETQYF. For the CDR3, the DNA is TGCGCCAGCAGCCAAGCGGTAGACTCACAAGAGACCCAGTACTTC.

The DNA for the CDR3 is TGTGCCAGCAGCCAAGGACTAGCGGGGTACTCAAGCAATGAGCAGTTCTTC. This gives the protein CASSQGLAGYSSNEQFF. This chain links TRBV5-4 with TRBJ2-1, with 12 bases matching TRBD2. The ends lost 4 bases at V and 6 bases at J; junction bases unmatched: 11. The CDR3 consists of 17 residues. Germline CDR1 SGHNT, CDR2 YYREEE (reference sequence).

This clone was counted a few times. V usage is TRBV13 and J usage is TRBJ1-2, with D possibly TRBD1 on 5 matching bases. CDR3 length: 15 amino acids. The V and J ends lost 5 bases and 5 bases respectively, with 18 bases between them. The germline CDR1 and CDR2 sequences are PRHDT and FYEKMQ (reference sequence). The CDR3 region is CASSTRGGDPYGYTF. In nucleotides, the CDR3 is TGTGCCAGCAGCACCCGGGGAGGGGATCCTTATGGCTACACCTTC.

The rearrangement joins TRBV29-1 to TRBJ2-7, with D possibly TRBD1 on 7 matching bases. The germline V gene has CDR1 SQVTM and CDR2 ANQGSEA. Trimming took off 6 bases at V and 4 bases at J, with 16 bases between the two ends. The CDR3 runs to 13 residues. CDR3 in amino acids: CSVGASGGYEQYF. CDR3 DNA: TGCAGCGTGGGAGCCTCAGGGGGGTACGAGCAGTACTTC.

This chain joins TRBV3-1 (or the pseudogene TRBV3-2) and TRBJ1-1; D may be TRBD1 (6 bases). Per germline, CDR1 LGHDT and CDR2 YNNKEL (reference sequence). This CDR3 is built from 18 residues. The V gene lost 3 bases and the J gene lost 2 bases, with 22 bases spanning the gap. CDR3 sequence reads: CASSHRPLGNRVNTEAFF. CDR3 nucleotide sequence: TGTGCCAGCAGCCACCGACCCCTCGGGAACAGGGTAAACACTGAAGCTTTCTTT.

The CDR3 DNA reads as TGTGCCATCAGTGGGGGGAGCACAGGGGTTGCTGAAGCTTTCTTT. Protein product: CAISGGSTGVAEAFF. The chain uses TRBV10-3 and TRBJ1-1; 7 positions match TRBD1. CDR3 size: 15 residues. CDR1 is ENHRY and CDR2 is SYGVKD in the germline V gene. The ends lost 4 bases at V and 6 bases at J; junction bases unmatched: 11.

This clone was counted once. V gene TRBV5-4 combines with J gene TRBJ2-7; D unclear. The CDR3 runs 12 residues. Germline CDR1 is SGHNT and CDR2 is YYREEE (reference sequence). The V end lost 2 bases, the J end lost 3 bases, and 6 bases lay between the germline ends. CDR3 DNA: TGTGCCAGCAGCTTTAACTTCTACGAGCAGTACTTC. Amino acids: CASSFNFYEQYF.

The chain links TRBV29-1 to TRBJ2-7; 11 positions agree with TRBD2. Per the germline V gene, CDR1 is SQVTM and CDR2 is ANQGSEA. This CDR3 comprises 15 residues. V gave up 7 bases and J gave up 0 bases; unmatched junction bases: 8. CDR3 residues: CSARLAGSPSYEQYF. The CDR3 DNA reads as TGCAGCGCCAGACTAGCGGGGTCCCCCTCCTACGAGCAGTACTTC.

DNA for the CDR3: TGTGCCAGCAGCTCCTTGGGGGGGGAAAAAAACACTGAAGCTTTCTTT. The encoded protein is CASSSLGGEKNTEAFF. This rearrangement joins TRBV7-2 to TRBJ1-1; maybe TRBD1 (5 bases). CDR3 length equals 16 residues. V lost 4 bases to trimming and J lost 2 bases, with 17 bases between them. Germline CDR1 SGHTA, CDR2 FQGNSA.

The CDR3, as DNA: TGTGCCAGCAGTCCCGGGCAGGGGATTTCGGCGGGAGGCCGCTCCTACGAGCAGTACTTC. Translation gives CASSPGQGISAGGRSYEQYF. The chain has TRBV6-6 and TRBJ2-7; 8 nucleotides align to TRBD2. Losses at the gene ends were 5 bases for V and 0 bases for J; bases not matched to a gene: 21. Germline CDR1 and CDR2: MNHNY and SVGAGI (reference sequence). CDR3 size: 20 residues.

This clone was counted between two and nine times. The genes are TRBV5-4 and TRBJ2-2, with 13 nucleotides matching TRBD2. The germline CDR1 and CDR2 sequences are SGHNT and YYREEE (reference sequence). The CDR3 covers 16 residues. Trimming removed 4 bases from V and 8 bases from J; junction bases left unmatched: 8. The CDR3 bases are TGTGCCAGCAGCATACTAGCGGGAGGGCTTAATGGGGAGCTGTTTTTT. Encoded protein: CASSILAGGLNGELFF.

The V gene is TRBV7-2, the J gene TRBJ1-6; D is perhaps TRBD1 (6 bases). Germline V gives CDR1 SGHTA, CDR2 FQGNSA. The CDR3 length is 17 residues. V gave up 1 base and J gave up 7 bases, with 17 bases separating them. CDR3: CASSLGGGRTRNSPLHF. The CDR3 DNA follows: TGTGCCAGCAGCTTAGGGGGGGGGCGGACGAGGAATTCACCCCTCCACTTT.

This CDR3 is CASSLRLYTDTQYF. For the CDR3, the DNA is TGTGCCAGCAGTTTAAGACTATACACAGATACGCAGTATTTT. The rearrangement uses TRBV27 and TRBJ2-3, with D maybe TRBD2 (5 bases). Germline V gene sequence: CDR1 MNHEY, CDR2 SMNVEV (reference sequence). This CDR3 spans 14 amino acids. The V gene lost 2 bases and the J gene lost 2 bases, with 8 bases spanning the gap.

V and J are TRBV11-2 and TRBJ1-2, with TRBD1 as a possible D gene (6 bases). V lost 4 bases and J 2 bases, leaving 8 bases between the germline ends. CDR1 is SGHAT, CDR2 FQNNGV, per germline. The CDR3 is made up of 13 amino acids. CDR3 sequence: CASSSGQNYGYTF. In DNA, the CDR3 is TGTGCCAGCAGCTCCGGACAGAACTATGGCTACACCTTC.

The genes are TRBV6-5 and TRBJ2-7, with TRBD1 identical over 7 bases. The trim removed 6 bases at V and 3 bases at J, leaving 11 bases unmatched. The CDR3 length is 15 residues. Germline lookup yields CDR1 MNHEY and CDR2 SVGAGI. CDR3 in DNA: TGTGCCAGCAGCCGAAGGACAGGAGCTTTCTACGAGCAGTACTTC. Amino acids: CASSRRTGAFYEQYF.

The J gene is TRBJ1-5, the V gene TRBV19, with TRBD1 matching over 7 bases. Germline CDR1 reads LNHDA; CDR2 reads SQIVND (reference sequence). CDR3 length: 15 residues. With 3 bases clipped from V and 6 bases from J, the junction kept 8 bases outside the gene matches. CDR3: CASSISQGNGQPQHF. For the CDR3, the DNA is TGTGCCAGTAGTATTTCACAGGGGAACGGTCAGCCCCAGCATTTT.

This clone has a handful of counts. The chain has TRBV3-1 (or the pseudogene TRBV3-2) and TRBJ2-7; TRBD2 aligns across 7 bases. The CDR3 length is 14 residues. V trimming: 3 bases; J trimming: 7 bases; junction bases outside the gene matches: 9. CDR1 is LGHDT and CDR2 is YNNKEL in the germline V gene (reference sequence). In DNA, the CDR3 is TGTGCCAGCAGCCAGGACTGGGGGGGGAGGGAGCAGTACTTC. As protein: CASSQDWGGREQYF.

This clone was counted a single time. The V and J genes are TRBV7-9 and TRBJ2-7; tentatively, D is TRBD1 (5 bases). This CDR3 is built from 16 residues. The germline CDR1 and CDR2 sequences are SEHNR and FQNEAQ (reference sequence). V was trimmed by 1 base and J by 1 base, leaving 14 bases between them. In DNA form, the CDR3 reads TGTGCCAGCAGCTTAGGCCGACAGTTGAATTCCTACGAGCAGTACTTC. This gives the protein CASSLGRQLNSYEQYF. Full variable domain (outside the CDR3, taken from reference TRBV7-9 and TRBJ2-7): DTGVSQNPRHKITKRGQNVTFRCDPISEHNRLYWYRQTLGQGPEFLTYFQNEAQLEKSRLLSDRFSAERPKGSFSTLEIQRTEQGDSAMYLCASSLGRQLNSYEQYFGPGTRLTVT.

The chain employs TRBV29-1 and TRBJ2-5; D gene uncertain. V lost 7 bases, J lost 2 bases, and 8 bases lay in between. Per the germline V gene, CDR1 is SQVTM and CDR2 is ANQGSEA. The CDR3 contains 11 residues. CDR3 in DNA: TGCAGCGCACAGAAACAAGAGACCCAGTACTTC. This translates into CSAQKQETQYF.

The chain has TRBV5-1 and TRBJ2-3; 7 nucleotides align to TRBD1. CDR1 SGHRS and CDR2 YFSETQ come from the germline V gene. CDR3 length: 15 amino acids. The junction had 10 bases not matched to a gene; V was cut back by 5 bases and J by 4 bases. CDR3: CASRPSPTGSDTQYF. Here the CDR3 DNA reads TGCGCCAGCAGGCCTTCCCCGACAGGGTCAGATACGCAGTATTTT.

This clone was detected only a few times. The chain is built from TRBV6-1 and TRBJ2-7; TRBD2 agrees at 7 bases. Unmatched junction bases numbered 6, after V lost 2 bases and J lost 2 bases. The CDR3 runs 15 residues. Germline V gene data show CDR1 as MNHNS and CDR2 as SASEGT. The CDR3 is CASSEFGGTAYEQYF. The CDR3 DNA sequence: TGTGCCAGCAGTGAATTCGGGGGGACCGCCTACGAGCAGTACTTC.

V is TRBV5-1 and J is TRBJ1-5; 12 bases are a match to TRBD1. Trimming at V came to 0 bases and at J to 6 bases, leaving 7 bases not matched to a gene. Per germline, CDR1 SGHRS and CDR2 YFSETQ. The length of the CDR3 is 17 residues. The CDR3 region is CASSLGPGQGASQPQHF. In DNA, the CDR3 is TGCGCCAGCAGCTTGGGACCGGGACAGGGGGCTAGTCAGCCCCAGCATTTT.

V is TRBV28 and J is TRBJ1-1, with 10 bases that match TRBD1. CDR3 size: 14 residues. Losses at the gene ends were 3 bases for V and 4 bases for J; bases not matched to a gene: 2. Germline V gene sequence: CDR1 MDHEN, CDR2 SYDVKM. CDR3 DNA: TGTGCCAGCAGTTTGGACAGGGGGAGCACTGAAGCTTTCTTT. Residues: CASSLDRGSTEAFF.

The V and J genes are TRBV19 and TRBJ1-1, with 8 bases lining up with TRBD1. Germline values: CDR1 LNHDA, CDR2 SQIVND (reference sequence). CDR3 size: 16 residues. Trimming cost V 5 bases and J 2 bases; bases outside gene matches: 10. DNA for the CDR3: TGTGCCAGTAGTCCCTCACAGGGGGACTTTAACACTGAAGCTTTCTTT. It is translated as CASSPSQGDFNTEAFF.

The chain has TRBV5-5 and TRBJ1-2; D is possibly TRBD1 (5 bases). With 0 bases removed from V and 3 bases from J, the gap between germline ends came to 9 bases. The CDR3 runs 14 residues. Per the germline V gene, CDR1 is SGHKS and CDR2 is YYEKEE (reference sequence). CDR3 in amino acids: CASSLAPTDYGYTF. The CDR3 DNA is TGTGCCAGCAGCTTGGCCCCGACAGACTATGGCTACACCTTC.

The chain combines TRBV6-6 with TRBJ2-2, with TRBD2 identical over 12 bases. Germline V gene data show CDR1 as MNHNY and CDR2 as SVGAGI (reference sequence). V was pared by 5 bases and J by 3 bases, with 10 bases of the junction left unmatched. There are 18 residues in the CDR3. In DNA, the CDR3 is TGTGCCAGCAGTCGACTAGCGGGGGAGCATCGGGACACCGGGGAGCTGTTTTTT. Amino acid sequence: CASSRLAGEHRDTGELFF.

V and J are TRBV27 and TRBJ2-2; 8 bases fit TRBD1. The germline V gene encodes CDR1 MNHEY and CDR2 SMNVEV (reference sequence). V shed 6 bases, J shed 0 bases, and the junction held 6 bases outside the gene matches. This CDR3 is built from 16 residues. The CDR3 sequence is CASRPQGAPNTGELFF. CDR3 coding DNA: TGTGCCAGCAGGCCCCAGGGGGCACCGAACACCGGGGAGCTGTTTTTT.

The CDR3 DNA is TGTGCCAGCAGCGTAGCCTCAGGAACTGAAGCTTTCTTT. Translated, it gives CASSVASGTEAFF. The J gene is TRBJ1-1, the V gene TRBV9; D gene unclear. The CDR3 consists of 13 residues. V lost 0 bases, J lost 5 bases, and 8 bases lay in between. Germline V gives CDR1 SGDLS, CDR2 YYNGEE. The variable domain in full, with the rest retrieved from reference TRBV9 and TRBJ1-1, is DSGVTQTPKHLITATGQRVTLRCSPRSGDLSVYWYQQSLDQGLQFLIQYYNGEERAKGNILERFSAQQFPDLHSELNLSSLELGDSALYFCASSVASGTEAFFGQGTRLTVV.

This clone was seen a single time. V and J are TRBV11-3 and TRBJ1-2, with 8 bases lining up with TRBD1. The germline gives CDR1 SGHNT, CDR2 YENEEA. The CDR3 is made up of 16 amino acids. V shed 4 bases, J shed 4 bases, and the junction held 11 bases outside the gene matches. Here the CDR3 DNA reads TGTGCCAGCAGCTACACAGGGGGACAGGTACTCTATGGCTACACCTTC. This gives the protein CASSYTGGQVLYGYTF.

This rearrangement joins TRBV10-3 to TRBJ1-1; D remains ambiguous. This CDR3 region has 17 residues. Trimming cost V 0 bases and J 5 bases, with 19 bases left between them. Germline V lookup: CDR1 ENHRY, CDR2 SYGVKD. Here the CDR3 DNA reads TGTGCCATCAGTGAGTCACCGTACGGAGGTGTAGGAACTGAAGCTTTCTTT. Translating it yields CAISESPYGGVGTEAFF.